The source of this TCR beta chain is a study of blood T cell repertoires in COVID-19. Study members were between about 18 and 89 years old and lived in 20 to 30 US regions. Clinical history reported by participants formed the basis on which cohorts were assigned. Under the authors' procedure: From reference gene primer amplification, estimates of nucleated cell counts were derived. Only in-frame clones appear in the TCRdb table, and some are missing; sequencing was by immunoSEQ multiplex PCR. V and J calls and clone size are copied from that table; D and trimming were computed from the DNA. Of about 240,000 clones in the sample, approximately 84% were seen once. This TCR was sampled from a middle-aged woman with acute COVID-19. The specimen sequenced was PBMCs or T cells enriched from blood (not recorded which).

CDR3 nucleotide sequence: TGTGCCAGCAGCTTAGTTTCTAGGTACAATGAGCAGTTCTTC. It encodes CASSLVSRYNEQFF. V is TRBV11-3 and J is TRBJ2-1; no firm D call. This CDR3 comprises 14 residues. Trimming took off 1 base at V and 4 bases at J, with 8 bases between the two ends. Per germline, CDR1 SGHNT and CDR2 YENEEA.